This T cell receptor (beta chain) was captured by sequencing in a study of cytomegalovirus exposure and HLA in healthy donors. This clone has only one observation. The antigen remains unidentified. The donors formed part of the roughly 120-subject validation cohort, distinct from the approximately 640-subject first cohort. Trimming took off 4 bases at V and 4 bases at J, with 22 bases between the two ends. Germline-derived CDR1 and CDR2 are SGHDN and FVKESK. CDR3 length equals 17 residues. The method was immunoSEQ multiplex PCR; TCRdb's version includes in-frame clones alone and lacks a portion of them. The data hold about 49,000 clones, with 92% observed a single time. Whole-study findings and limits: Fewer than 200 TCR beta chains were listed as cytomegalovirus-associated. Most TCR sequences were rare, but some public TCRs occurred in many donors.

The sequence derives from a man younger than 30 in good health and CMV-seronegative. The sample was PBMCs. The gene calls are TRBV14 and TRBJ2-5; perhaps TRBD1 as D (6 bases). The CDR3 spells CASSPHGYAGAGETQYF. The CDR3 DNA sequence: TGTGCCAGCAGCCCCCATGGGTATGCAGGGGCGGGAGAGACCCAGTACTTC.